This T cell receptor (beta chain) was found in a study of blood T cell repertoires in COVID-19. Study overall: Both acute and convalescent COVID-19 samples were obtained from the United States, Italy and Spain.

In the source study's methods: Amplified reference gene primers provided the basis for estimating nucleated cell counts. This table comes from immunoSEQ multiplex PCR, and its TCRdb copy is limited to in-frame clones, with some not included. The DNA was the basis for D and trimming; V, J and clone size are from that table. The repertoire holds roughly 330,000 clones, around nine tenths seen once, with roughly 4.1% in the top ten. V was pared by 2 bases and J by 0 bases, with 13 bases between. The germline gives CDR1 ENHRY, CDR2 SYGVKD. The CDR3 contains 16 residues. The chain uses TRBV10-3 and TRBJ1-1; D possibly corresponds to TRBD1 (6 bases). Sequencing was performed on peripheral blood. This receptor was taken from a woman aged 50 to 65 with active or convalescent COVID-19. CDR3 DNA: TGTGCCATCAGTGAGAATCAGGGGACGGTGAACACTGAAGCTTTCTTT. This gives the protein CAISENQGTVNTEAFF.